This is a list of T cell receptor beta chains from one sample in a study of blood T cell repertoires in COVID-19. Produced via immunoSEQ multiplex PCR; TCRdb's table is partial and in-frame only. The sample lists some 110,000 clones, approximately 84% seen once, with roughly 7.1% in the top ten. Sequencing used peripheral blood. The receptor set was obtained from a man between 65 and 85 years old with active or convalescent COVID-19. Each CDR3 is given with its conserved first and last residue. A D gene is named only where the DNA matches it firmly. Rows may omit the clone size; those that give it use once, few, many or a size class.

>once|TRBD1|TRBV7-8|TRBJ1-2
CASSRGGGFYGYTF
TGTGCCAGCAGCCGAGGAGGGGGCTTCTATGGCTACACCTTC
>-|-|TRBV9|TRBJ2-1
CASRDGASDYNEQFF
TGTGCCAGCAGGGACGGGGCTAGCGACTACAATGAGCAGTTCTTC
>-|TRBD1|TRBV9|TRBJ1-2
CASSKNRGLNYGYTF
TGTGCCAGCAGCAAAAACAGGGGCCTTAACTATGGCTACACCTTC
>-|-|TRBV5-8|TRBJ1-2
CASSLGGGTYGYTF
TGTGCCAGCAGCTTGGGCGGGGGGACCTATGGCTACACCTTC
>-|-|TRBV7-8|TRBJ2-7
CASSLGPVGVSYEQYF
TGTGCCAGCAGCTTAGGGCCTGTAGGGGTCTCCTACGAGCAGTACTTC
>-|TRBD1|TRBV9|TRBJ1-3
CASSPGTGFGNTIYF
TGTGCCAGCAGCCCCGGGACAGGGTTTGGAAACACCATATATTTT
>-|-|TRBV4-3|TRBJ1-2
CASSQEWSGGNYGYTF
TGCGCCAGCAGCCAAGAATGGAGCGGCGGGAACTATGGCTACACCTTC
>-|TRBD1|TRBV11-1|TRBJ1-3
CASSTGGRNTIYF
TGTGCCAGCAGCACAGGGGGCAGAAACACCATATATTTT
>-|TRBD1|TRBV6-5|TRBJ1-2
CASRPAGQTLYGYTF
TGTGCCAGCAGGCCCGCGGGACAGACACTCTATGGCTACACCTTC
>-|-|TRBV27|TRBJ2-2
CASSLRRTDPPGELFF
TGTGCCAGCAGTTTACGCCGGACAGACCCTCCCGGGGAGCTGTTTTTT
>-|TRBD2|TRBV5-1|TRBJ2-2
CACSTSGTRYTGELFF
TGCGCCTGCAGCACCTCCGGGACTAGATATACCGGGGAGCTGTTTTTT
>few|-|TRBV12-5|TRBJ1-5
CASGTDRSQPQHF
TGTGCTAGTGGTACAGACAGGTCTCAGCCCCAGCATTTT
>-|-|TRBV3-1/TRBV3-2|TRBJ1-6
CASNMARRSSYNSPLHF
TGTGCCAGCAACATGGCCCGGCGGAGCTCCTATAATTCACCCCTCCACTTT
>-|TRBD2|TRBV7-3|TRBJ2-1
CASSLAGAYNEQFF
TGTGCCAGCAGCCTAGCGGGGGCATACAATGAGCAGTTCTTC
>-|-|TRBV5-5|TRBJ1-6
CASSSRAGSYNSPLHF
TGTGCCAGCAGCTCCAGGGCCGGGTCCTATAATTCACCCCTCCACTTT
>once|TRBD1|TRBV28|TRBJ2-1
CASTQGVGYNEQFF
TGTGCCAGCACCCAGGGGGTAGGATACAATGAGCAGTTCTTC
>-|TRBD2|TRBV9|TRBJ2-5
CASSVSSGGRETQYF
TGTGCCAGCAGCGTATCTAGCGGGGGGAGGGAGACCCAGTACTTC
>-|-|TRBV7-2|TRBJ2-3
CASSPSTDTQYF
TGTGCCAGCAGCCCGAGCACAGATACGCAGTATTTT
>-|TRBD1|TRBV7-3|TRBJ2-4
CARGDRPKNIQYF
TGTGCCAGGGGGGACAGGCCCAAAAACATTCAGTACTTC
>-|TRBD2|TRBV30|TRBJ2-3
CAWRGWGLAGTDTQYF
TGTGCCTGGAGGGGATGGGGACTAGCGGGGACAGATACGCAGTATTTT
>-|TRBD1|TRBV11-3|TRBJ1-2
CASSLWQGVSYGYTF
TGTGCCAGCAGCTTGTGGCAGGGGGTTAGCTATGGCTACACCTTC
>-|-|TRBV9|TRBJ2-3
CASSVAPGIPDTQYF
TGTGCCAGCAGCGTGGCCCCGGGGATCCCAGATACGCAGTATTTT
>-|-|TRBV4-1|TRBJ1-1
CASSLPDRNLNTEAFF
TGCGCCAGCAGCCTACCTGACAGAAATCTGAACACTGAAGCTTTCTTT
>once|-|TRBV12-3/TRBV12-4|TRBJ2-1
CASSLAERNEQFF
TGTGCCAGCAGTTTAGCGGAGCGGAATGAGCAGTTCTTC
>-|TRBD1|TRBV25-1|TRBJ1-1
CASTGGTEAFF
TGTGCCAGCACAGGGGGCACTGAAGCTTTCTTT
>-|-|TRBV15|TRBJ2-7
CATSRVAGTYEQYF
TGTGCCACCAGCAGAGTAGCAGGGACCTACGAGCAGTACTTC
>-|-|TRBV3-1/TRBV3-2|TRBJ2-1
CASRQGSAGGQFF
TGTGCCAGCAGGCAAGGGTCGGCCGGAGGGCAGTTCTTC
>-|-|TRBV4-3|TRBJ2-5
CASSQDSEETQYF
TGCGCCAGCAGCCAAGACAGCGAAGAGACCCAGTACTTC
>-|TRBD1|TRBV2|TRBJ1-4
CASRGQGAREKLFF
TGTGCCAGCAGAGGACAGGGGGCGAGGGAAAAACTGTTTTTT
>few|TRBD2|TRBV19|TRBJ2-1
CASSETRRGVYEQFF
TGTGCCAGTAGCGAAACTCGGCGGGGGGTATATGAGCAGTTCTTC
>-|TRBD1|TRBV5-4|TRBJ1-1
CANYPGTGGGLNTEAFF
TGTGCCAACTACCCGGGGACAGGGGGAGGCCTGAACACTGAAGCTTTCTTT
>-|-|TRBV15|TRBJ2-2
CATSRDPRGHGELFF
TGTGCCACCAGCAGAGATCCTAGGGGACACGGGGAGCTGTTTTTT
>once|-|TRBV6-5|TRBJ1-4
CASSYLGEANEKLFF
TGTGCCAGCAGTTACTTGGGGGAGGCTAATGAAAAACTGTTTTTT
>-|-|TRBV4-1|TRBJ2-1
CASSQGTGSSNEQFF
TGCGCCAGCAGCCAAGGTACCGGTTCTAGCAATGAGCAGTTCTTC
>-|-|TRBV10-2|TRBJ1-2
CASSESLNGLYGYTF
TGCGCCAGCAGTGAGTCGCTGAACGGGTTGTATGGCTACACCTTC
>once|TRBD2|TRBV5-1|TRBJ2-5
CASSTGLQETQYF
TGCGCCAGCAGCACGGGACTACAAGAGACCCAGTACTTC
>-|TRBD1|TRBV30|TRBJ1-2
CAFTRQGAYYGYTF
TGTGCCTTCACGAGGCAGGGGGCATACTATGGCTACACCTTC
>-|TRBD1|TRBV15|TRBJ2-7
CATSRSPGTGAYEQYF
TGTGCCACCAGCAGATCCCCCGGGACAGGGGCCTACGAGCAGTACTTC
>-|TRBD1|TRBV19|TRBJ1-3
CASSRTGDGNTIYF
TGTGCCAGTAGTAGGACAGGGGATGGAAACACCATATATTTT
>-|TRBD1|TRBV18|TRBJ2-7
CASSAGTGVEQYF
TGTGCCAGCTCGGCCGGGACAGGGGTTGAGCAGTACTTC
>-|TRBD2|TRBV7-9|TRBJ2-4
CASSRLAGSIQYF
TGTGCCAGCAGCCGCCTAGCGGGGAGCATTCAGTACTTC
>-|TRBD2|TRBV2|TRBJ2-2
CASSASGGDTGELFF
TGTGCCAGCAGTGCTAGCGGGGGGGACACCGGGGAGCTGTTTTTT
>-|TRBD1|TRBV6-2/TRBV6-3|TRBJ1-1
CASSGDRGLFSINTEAFF
TGTGCCAGCAGTGGGGACAGGGGGCTCTTCTCTATTAACACTGAAGCTTTCTTT
>-|TRBD1|TRBV4-3|TRBJ2-7
CASSQDTWDRGYYEQYF
TGCGCCAGCAGCCAAGATACGTGGGACAGGGGTTACTACGAGCAGTACTTC
>-|-|TRBV2|TRBJ1-5
CASSSVSNQPQHF
TGTGCCAGCAGTTCGGTTAGCAATCAGCCCCAGCATTTT
>-|-|TRBV6-1|TRBJ2-5
CASSEVVGVGTQYF
TGTGCCAGCAGTGAAGTGGTAGGGGTGGGGACCCAGTACTTC
>-|-|TRBV18|TRBJ2-1
CASSPLSLPEQFF
TGTGCCAGCTCACCATTGTCCCTACCTGAGCAGTTCTTC
>-|TRBD1|TRBV5-5|TRBJ1-5
CALGDREGNQPQHF
TGTGCCCTGGGGGACAGGGAAGGCAATCAGCCCCAGCATTTT
>-|-|TRBV5-4|TRBJ2-2
CASSIPTQGLNTGELFF
TGTGCCAGCAGCATCCCAACGCAGGGGTTGAACACCGGGGAGCTGTTTTTT
>-|-|TRBV6-1|TRBJ1-6
CASSEEEGGNSPLHF
TGTGCCAGCAGTGAAGAGGAGGGAGGGAATTCACCCCTCCACTTT